This passage covers 8 T cell receptor beta chains from one sample sequenced in a study of tumor-infiltrating lymphocytes in oesophageal squamous cell carcinoma. TCRdb processed the PCR reads anew with MiXCR; each CDR3 protein has one entry. Seen here are roughly 19,000 distinct CDR3 sequences, about 40% observed once, and the top ten hold around 30%. Material: esophageal tumor tissue. These TCRs come from a male donor with esophageal squamous cell carcinoma.

This chain uses TRBV30 with TRBJ2-7; D perhaps matches TRBD1 (5 bases). The DNA end is more similar to TRBJ2-5, so the J call may be wrong. The CDR3 runs to 11 residues. The germline V gene has CDR1 GTSNPN and CDR2 SVGIG (reference sequence). CDR3 in amino acids: CAWRGEETQYF. CDR3 DNA sequence: TGTGCCTGGAGAGGGGAAGAGACCCAGTACTTC.

Concerning this clonotype itself: In this CDR3 the conserved last residue, phenylalanine or tryptophan, is missing, so a read error is likely. No DNA is shown, since the ends of the CDR3 on it are uncertain; the CDR3 is the one TCRdb lists. The V call is TRBV19, the J call TRBJ2-5; TRBD1 is taken as the D call from the table, unchecked against the DNA. The CDR3 has 14 amino acids, counting both end residues. Germline loops: CDR1 LNHDA, CDR2 SQIVND (reference sequence). The CDR3 reads CASSPEGQGYTFGS.

In this sample, this clonotype turned up once. In this CDR3 the conserved last residue, phenylalanine or tryptophan, is missing, so a read error is likely. It is unclear where the CDR3 begins or ends on the DNA, so no DNA is shown, and the CDR3 is as TCRdb lists it. The CDR3 reads CASSRTSGSGCEQYFGA. The chain recombines TRBV7-8 with TRBJ2-7; TRBD2 is taken as the D call from the table, unchecked against the DNA. The CDR3 spans 17 amino acids, including both terminal residues. Per the germline V gene, CDR1 is SGHVS and CDR2 is FQNEAQ.

This chain uses TRBV7-2 with TRBJ2-7; D gene uncertain. The last part of the DNA fits TRBJ2-5 better; the J call may be wrong. Per the germline V gene, CDR1 is SGHTA and CDR2 is FQGNSA. This CDR3 has 13 amino acids. The CDR3 reads CASSPTQTETQYF. In nucleotides, the CDR3 is TGTGCCAGCAGTCCTACTCAGACGGAGACCCAGTACTTC.

The V gene is TRBV7-8, the J gene TRBJ2-3, with a tentative D call TRBD1 (6 bases). The end of the DNA is better explained by TRBJ1-1, so the J call may be wrong. The V gene's germline CDR1 is SGHVS and CDR2 FQNEAQ. This CDR3 region has 16 residues. The CDR3 loop is CASSLASRGYDTEAFF. The CDR3 DNA follows: TGTGCCAGCAGCTTAGCTTCCAGGGGATACGACACTGAAGCTTTCTTT.

The rearrangement links TRBV3-1 to TRBJ2-4, with 8 bases matching TRBD2. The end of the DNA fits TRBJ2-5 better, so the J call may be wrong. The germline gives CDR1 LGHDT, CDR2 YNNKEL (reference sequence). The CDR3 has 13 amino acids. DNA of the CDR3: TGTGCCAGCAGCCGCCGGGGGGGAGAGACCCAGTACTTC. Its protein is CASSRRGGETQYF.

On this clonotype itself: This CDR3 is missing its conserved last phenylalanine or tryptophan, likely due to a read error. The DNA is left out, because the CDR3 cannot be placed on it with certainty; the CDR3 is given as TCRdb lists it. The genes are TRBV12-3 or TRBV12-4 and TRBJ2-7; the D call of TRBD1 is as the table states it, not checked on the DNA. A total of 17 residues make up the CDR3, ends included. The CDR3 reads CASSPNDRANYGYTFGS.

V usage is TRBV3-1 and J usage is TRBJ1-6, with 9 bases matching TRBD1. Germline values: CDR1 LGHDT, CDR2 YNNKEL (reference sequence). The CDR3 length is 15 residues. The V and J ends lost 6 bases and 9 bases, in that order; junction bases with no gene match: 9. CDR3 sequence: CASRDWTGVSSPLHF. The CDR3 DNA reads TGTGCCAGCAGGGATTGGACAGGGGTTAGTTCACCCCTCCACTTT.